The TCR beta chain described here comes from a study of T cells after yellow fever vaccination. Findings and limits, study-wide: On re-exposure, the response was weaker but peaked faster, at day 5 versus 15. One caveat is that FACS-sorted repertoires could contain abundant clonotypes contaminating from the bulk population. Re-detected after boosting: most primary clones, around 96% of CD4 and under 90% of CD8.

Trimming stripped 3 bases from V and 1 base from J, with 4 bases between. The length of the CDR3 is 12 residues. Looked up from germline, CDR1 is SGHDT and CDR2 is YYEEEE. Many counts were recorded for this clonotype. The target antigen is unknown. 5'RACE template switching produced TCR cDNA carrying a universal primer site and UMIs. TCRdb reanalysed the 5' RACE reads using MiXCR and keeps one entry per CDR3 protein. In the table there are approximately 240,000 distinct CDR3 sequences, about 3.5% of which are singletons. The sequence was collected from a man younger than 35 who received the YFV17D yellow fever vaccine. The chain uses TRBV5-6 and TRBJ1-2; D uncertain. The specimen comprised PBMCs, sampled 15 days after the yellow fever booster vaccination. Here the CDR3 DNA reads TGTGCCAGCAGCTCGCTTAACTATGGCTACACCTTC. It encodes CASSSLNYGYTF.